Listed below are T cell receptor beta chains from one sample, sequenced in a study of cytomegalovirus exposure and HLA in healthy donors. TCRdb keeps only in-frame clones here, not all; method: immunoSEQ multiplex PCR. The table records 80,000 to 100,000 clones, roughly 74% of them present only once. The specimen was PBMCs. These receptors originate from a woman between 18 and 30 years old in good health and CMV-seropositive. CDR3s include the opening cysteine and the closing phenylalanine or tryptophan. The D gene is left open where the match is weak. The listing skips clone size in some rows; elsewhere it reads once, few, many or a size class.

TRBV2	12	few	NA	TRBJ2-5	TGTGCCAGCTCGAGGGATCAAGAGACCCAGTACTTC	CASSRDQETQYF
TRBV6-1	13	few	TRBD1	TRBJ2-7	TGTGCCAGCAGACGGACAGGGGACAACGAGCAGTACTTC	CASRRTGDNEQYF
TRBV5-4	13	few	NA	TRBJ1-1	TGTGCCAGCAGCCCCGGGGGGAACACTGAAGCTTTCTTT	CASSPGGNTEAFF
TRBV6-4	15	NA	NA	TRBJ2-1	TGTGCCAGCAGTGACGGTAGTGGGGGGAACAATGAGCAGTTCTTC	CASSDGSGGNNEQFF
TRBV4-2	15	NA	NA	TRBJ1-1	TGTGCCAGCAGCCGCCCTCCTACAGGGAACACTGAAGCTTTCTTT	CASSRPPTGNTEAFF
TRBV15	15	once	TRBD2	TRBJ2-1	TGTGCCACCAGGGACGGACTAGCGGGGGGGAATGGGCAGTTCTTC	CATRDGLAGGNGQFF
TRBV9	14	NA	NA	TRBJ2-7	TGTGCCAGCAGCGCCGGACTGGTCTCCTACGAGCAGTACTTC	CASSAGLVSYEQYF
TRBV7-9	12	NA	NA	TRBJ1-2	TGTGCCAGCAGCCCGACGGGGGATGGCTACACCTTC	CASSPTGDGYTF
TRBV25-1	17	NA	TRBD1	TRBJ1-3	TGTGCCAGCAGTGATTCCCTTCCCTGGGACAGAGGGACGGCCATATATTTT	CASSDSLPWDRGTAIYF
TRBV6-5	13	NA	TRBD1	TRBJ1-2	TGTGCCAGCAAGACAGGGGGCGGAAGTGGCTACACCTTC	CASKTGGGSGYTF
TRBV5-1	16	NA	NA	TRBJ2-3	TGCGCCAGCAGCTTCGGGGAGACTAGTTCGGCAGATACGCAGTATTTT	CASSFGETSSADTQYF
TRBV5-1	15	NA	TRBD2	TRBJ2-1	TGCGCCAGCAGTCCCACTAGCGGGGGGGCTAATGAGCAGTTCTTC	CASSPTSGGANEQFF
TRBV6-5	14	NA	TRBD2	TRBJ2-7	TGTGCCAGCAGTCTGACTAGCGGGAGTTTCGAGCAGTACTTC	CASSLTSGSFEQYF
TRBV6-6	13	NA	NA	TRBJ1-1	TGTGCCAGCAGCTCTACCCTGAACACTGAAGCTTTCTTT	CASSSTLNTEAFF
TRBV7-3	17	few	NA	TRBJ1-5	TGTGCCAGCAGCTTAAACTGGCCGGGACAAGAACATCAGCCCCAGCATTTT	CASSLNWPGQEHQPQHF
TRBV11-2	15	NA	TRBD1	TRBJ2-5	TGTGCCAGCAGCTTAGAACAGGGGGCATGGGAGACCCAGTACTTC	CASSLEQGAWETQYF
TRBV4-3	15	NA	TRBD1	TRBJ1-6	TGCGCCAGCAGCCAAGCTGATAGACAGGGATCACCCCTCCACTTT	CASSQADRQGSPLHF
TRBV2	14	NA	NA	TRBJ2-1	TGTGCCAGCAGTAAGGAATGGGGGCCCAATGAGCAGTTCTTC	CASSKEWGPNEQFF
TRBV19	16	NA	TRBD1	TRBJ1-3	TGTGCCAGTAGTATAGGGACAGGAAACTCTGGAAACACCATATATTTT	CASSIGTGNSGNTIYF
TRBV11-1	13	NA	NA	TRBJ1-2	TGTGCCAGCAGCTTAGCAGGGGACTATGGCTACACCTTC	CASSLAGDYGYTF
TRBV5-4	17	NA	TRBD2	TRBJ2-5	TGTGCCAGCAGCGGACCGAAGGTGGCGGGGGTTTCGGAGACCCAGTACTTC	CASSGPKVAGVSETQYF
TRBV5-4	15	NA	NA	TRBJ2-1	TGTGCCAGCAGCTTGAGTGAGGGAACCTACAATGAGCAGTTCTTC	CASSLSEGTYNEQFF
TRBV7-2	14	NA	NA	TRBJ2-3	TGTGCCAGCAGCCCGGGTAATAAGGCAGATACGCAGTATTTT	CASSPGNKADTQYF
TRBV15	15	few	NA	TRBJ2-7	TGTGCCACCAGTCTTACTGAGGGGCCAGGGGACGAGCAGTACTTC	CATSLTEGPGDEQYF
TRBV6-5	15	NA	TRBD1	TRBJ1-4	TGTGCCAGCAGTTCGCCGAGACAGGGTGCTGAAAAACTGTTTTTT	CASSSPRQGAEKLFF
TRBV28	22	few	TRBD2	TRBJ2-7	TGTGCCAGCAGTTTAAAAAGAGGTTCCCCCTCACAGCGGGGCGCGAACTCCTACGAGCAGTACTTC	CASSLKRGSPSQRGANSYEQYF
TRBV6-5	14	NA	TRBD1	TRBJ1-1	TGTGCCAGCAGGGGGACAGGGTCGAACACTGAAGCTTTCTTT	CASRGTGSNTEAFF
TRBV7-2	14	NA	NA	TRBJ2-7	TGTGCCAGCAGCTTAGTTGGACAGAACTACGAGCAGTACTTC	CASSLVGQNYEQYF
TRBV7-2	16	NA	TRBD2	TRBJ2-7	TGTGCCAGCAGCTTAGGGTTTACGCAGCGGGAGGACGAGCAGTACTTC	CASSLGFTQREDEQYF
TRBV7-2	14	NA	NA	TRBJ1-2	TGTGCCAGCAGCTCTGGCGGGGACTGGCGGGGCTACACCTTC	CASSSGGDWRGYTF
TRBV4-3	13	NA	NA	TRBJ1-1	TGCGCCAGCAGCCAGGGGAGGGGCACTGAAGCTTTCTTT	CASSQGRGTEAFF
TRBV7-9	14	medium-sized	NA	TRBJ1-3	TGTGCCAGCAGCGGACAGAACTCTGGAAACACCATATATTTT	CASSGQNSGNTIYF
TRBV6-5	12	NA	NA	TRBJ2-5	TGTGCCAGCAGCCCCGGGGGAGAGACCCAGTACTTC	CASSPGGETQYF
TRBV5-4	15	NA	TRBD1	TRBJ1-4	TGTGCCAGCAGCCCGGGACAGTCTGGTAATGAAAAACTGTTTTTT	CASSPGQSGNEKLFF
TRBV6-1	15	NA	TRBD2	TRBJ2-7	TGTGCCAGCAGATCCCCCGGGACTAGCCCCAACGAGCAGTACTTC	CASRSPGTSPNEQYF
TRBV7-2	15	NA	NA	TRBJ2-5	TGTGCCAGCAGCTTAGCATCCGCAGGGCAAGAGACCCAGTACTTC	CASSLASAGQETQYF
TRBV10-3	14	NA	NA	TRBJ1-6	TGTGCCATCAGTGACAGCCAGGGAAGTTCACCCCTCCACTTT	CAISDSQGSSPLHF
TRBV7-2	14	once	NA	TRBJ2-2	TGTGCCAGCAGCCTTGAGTCGGACACCGGGGAGCTGTTTTTT	CASSLESDTGELFF
TRBV7-9	18	NA	TRBD1	TRBJ1-2	TGTGCCAGCAGCTTAGGGGAGGCAGACAGGGGCCGCGCTTATGGCTACACCTTC	CASSLGEADRGRAYGYTF
TRBV19	15	NA	TRBD2	TRBJ2-1	TGTGCCAGTAGAGTAGCGGGGGGGGGTTACAATGAGCAGTTCTTC	CASRVAGGGYNEQFF
TRBV30	13	NA	NA	TRBJ2-5	TGTGCCTGGGCACGCCGAGAGCGAGAGACCCAGTACTTC	CAWARRERETQYF
TRBV5-1	13	NA	TRBD1	TRBJ2-7	TGCGCCAGCAGCGTGACAGGGGGCGACGAGCAGTACTTC	CASSVTGGDEQYF
TRBV5-1	13	NA	NA	TRBJ1-1	TGCGCCAGCAGTAGTCAGGGAGGCACTGAAGCTTTCTTT	CASSSQGGTEAFF
TRBV19	15	NA	TRBD1	TRBJ1-2	TGTGCCAGTAGTCTCACGGGACAGGGAGTCGATGGCTACACCTTC	CASSLTGQGVDGYTF
TRBV7-3	15	NA	NA	TRBJ1-1	TGTGCCAGCAGCTTCAATGGGGGGGGGAACACTGAAGCTTTCTTT	CASSFNGGGNTEAFF
TRBV4-2	16	NA	NA	TRBJ1-6	TGTGCCAGCAGCCCCAACAGGGACACCTATAATTCACCCCTCCACTTT	CASSPNRDTYNSPLHF